A single sample is the source of the 17 T cell receptor beta chains below, sequenced in a study of tumor and adjacent non-tumor tissue in lung cancer. RNA was extracted from bulk tissue without any cell sorting. Three rounds of nested PCR, following a modified ARM-PCR protocol, produced the TCRbeta library. From the multiplex PCR reads, TCRdb called clonotypes with MiXCR, one entry per CDR3 protein. The sample holds about 80,000 distinct CDR3 sequences; around 65% are singletons and the top ten take roughly 12%. Sequencing used lung tumor tissue. These receptors were collected from a woman aged 65 to 85 with non-small cell lung cancer.

This clonotype was observed many times. The chain has TRBV10-3 and TRBJ2-3, with 11 bases fitting TRBD2. This CDR3 contains 14 residues. CDR1 is ENHRY, CDR2 SYGVKD, per germline. V shed 6 bases, J shed 2 bases, and the junction held 1 base outside the gene matches. This CDR3 is CAIRGLADTDTQYF. The CDR3 nucleotides are TGTGCCATCAGGGGACTAGCGGACACAGATACGCAGTATTTT.

Regarding this clonotype: This may be a read error: a much more frequent sequence differs by one nucleotide. The chain combines TRBV7-9 with TRBJ1-2; D remains ambiguous. CDR1 and CDR2 from the germline V gene are SEHNR and FQNEAQ (reference sequence). This CDR3 contains 14 residues. CDR3 DNA sequence: TGTACCAGCAGCCGGAGAGATACTGCGCACGGCTACACCTTC. Its protein product is CTSSRRDTAHGYTF. The entire variable domain, with the rest obtained from reference TRBV7-9 and TRBJ1-2, is as follows: DTGVSQNPRHKITKRGQNVTFRCDPISEHNRLYWYRQTLGQGPEFLTYFQNEAQLEKSRLLSDRFSAERPKGSFSTLEIQRTEQGDSAMYLCTSSRRDTAHGYTFGSGTRLTVV.

As regards this clonotype: A single base separates this from a much larger clone, so it may be a read error. The chain couples TRBV5-1 to TRBJ2-1, with 14 bases that match TRBD2. This CDR3 is 16 amino acids long. CDR1 is SGHRS, CDR2 YFSETQ, per germline. CDR3 in amino acids: CTSSLATSGRANEQFF. As DNA, the CDR3 is TGCACCAGCAGCTTGGCGACTAGCGGGAGGGCTAATGAGCAGTTCTTC.

On this clonotype: At one of its ends the junction is not consistent with the germline gene, which may arise from a read error. This chain uses TRBV28 with TRBJ2-5, with D possibly called TRBD1 or TRBD2 (5 bases each). The CDR3 covers 15 residues. CDR1 and CDR2 from the germline V gene are MDHEN and SYDVKM. The chain's CDR3 is CASSPGTHVKEAQYF. The CDR3 nucleotides read TGTGCTAGCAGCCCGGGGACGCATGTAAAAGAGGCCCAGTACTTC.

Only a few counts were recorded for this clonotype. Since no conserved phenylalanine or tryptophan closes the CDR3, a read error is the likely cause. J is TRBJ2-5 and V is TRBV30; 7 bases line up with TRBD1. CDR1 is GTSNPN, CDR2 SVGIG, per germline (reference sequence). This CDR3 has 14 residues. The ends lost 1 base at V and 3 bases at J; junction bases unmatched: 5. The CDR3 DNA reads TGTGCCTGGAGTGGGGGACAGATAGAAGAGACCCAGTACGTC. It translates to CAWSGGQIEETQYV.

This clonotype has only a few counts. The chain has TRBV20-1 and TRBJ2-2; 10 positions match TRBD2. There are 17 residues in the CDR3. With V trimmed by 5 bases and J by 0 bases, 9 bases remained unmatched. Germline CDR1 and CDR2: DFQATT and SNEGSKA (reference sequence). As DNA, the CDR3 is TGCAGTGCTGAGAGGCTAGCGGGAGTCGCGAACACCGGGGAGCTGTTTTTT. It translates to CSAERLAGVANTGELFF.

At least ten counts were recorded for this clonotype. V and J are TRBV5-4 and TRBJ2-1, with 8 bases matching TRBD2. The CDR3 sequence is 15 residues long. V was pared by 4 bases and J by 8 bases, with 11 bases of the junction left unmatched. From germline, CDR1 is SGHNT and CDR2 YYREEE (reference sequence). The CDR3 nucleotides are TGTGCCAGCAGCAACTCCGCTAGCGGGTTCGATGAGCAGTTCTTC. Its protein product is CASSNSASGFDEQFF.

Regarding this clonotype: An end of the junction does not agree with germline; a read error may underlie this. The chain combines TRBV12-3 or TRBV12-4 with TRBJ2-2; D possibly matches TRBD1 or TRBD2 (6 bases each). The CDR3 length is 15 residues. The DNA of the CDR3 is TGTGCCAGCAGTTTAAGACAAGGGGGGACCGGGGAGCTGCTTTTT. Translating it yields CASSLRQGGTGELLF.

Turning to this clonotype: One base away lies a much larger clone, so this may be a sequencing read error. This chain connects TRBV20-1 to TRBJ1-1, with D unresolved. CDR1 DFQATT and CDR2 SNEGSKA come from the germline V gene (reference sequence). The CDR3 contains 13 residues. CDR3 DNA sequence: TGCAATGCTAGAAAGCCGGCGAACACTGAAGCTTTCTTT. Protein sequence: CNARKPANTEAFF.

On this clonotype: The germline gene is not matched at one end of the junction; a read error may be the cause. The CDR3 DNA is TGTGTCAGCAGTGAATTGTTTATGAGGGTGTGGACCCAGCATTTT. The encoded protein is CVSSELFMRVWTQHF. The gene calls are TRBV6-1 and TRBJ1-5; D unresolved. CDR1 is MNHNS, CDR2 SASEGT, per germline. This CDR3 spans 15 amino acids.

The genes are TRBV28 and TRBJ2-7, with 10 bases matching TRBD1. The CDR3 has 15 residues. V was clipped by 6 bases and J by 3 bases; unmatched bases: 8. Looked up from germline, CDR1 is MDHEN and CDR2 is SYDVKM. In DNA, the CDR3 is TGTGCCAGCAGCGGATTGGACAGGGGGAACTACGAGCAGTACTTC. Translated: CASSGLDRGNYEQYF.

A word on this clonotype: Mismatch with germline at one junction end may stem from a read error. The chain joins TRBV6-1 to TRBJ2-7; D gene ambiguous. Germline V lookup: CDR1 MNHNS, CDR2 SASEGT. The CDR3 sequence is 13 residues long. The CDR3 reads CASNESLTYKQYF. The CDR3 nucleotides are TGTGCCAGCAATGAATCGTTGACCTACAAGCAGTACTTC.

The V call is TRBV20-1, the J call TRBJ2-3; D not certain. Germline lookup yields CDR1 DFQATT and CDR2 SNEGSKA (reference sequence). The V and J ends lost 3 bases and 7 bases respectively, with 8 bases between them. CDR3 length equals 11 residues. The CDR3 protein is CSASTANTQYF. CDR3 DNA sequence: TGCAGTGCTAGCACGGCGAATACGCAGTATTTT.

Details on this clonotype: The junction and the germline gene differ at one end; a read error may be behind it. V usage is TRBV28 and J usage is TRBJ1-1, with 7 nucleotides matching TRBD1. The CDR3 consists of 12 residues. Per germline, CDR1 MDHEN and CDR2 SYDVKM. The CDR3 bases are TGTGCCAGCAGTTCCCCGCGGACAGGAGCTTTTTTT. Translating gives CASSSPRTGAFF.

A few counts support this clonotype. The rearrangement joins TRBV5-8 to TRBJ2-7; no firm D call. The germline CDR1 and CDR2 sequences are SGHTS and YDEGEE. The CDR3 length is 12 residues. The V end lost 4 bases, the J end lost 2 bases, and 7 bases lay between the germline ends. The CDR3 reads CASSRNPYEQYF. As DNA, the CDR3 is TGTGCCAGCAGCCGTAATCCCTACGAGCAGTACTTC.

Note on this clonotype: A clone one base away is much larger, so this may be a read error. The chain couples TRBV7-8 to TRBJ2-1, with D possibly being TRBD2 (6 bases). CDR1 and CDR2 from the germline V gene are SGHVS and FQNEAQ. The CDR3 runs to 15 residues. The CDR3 coding sequence is TGTACCAGCAGCTTCGGACTAATCCTCTACAATGAGCAGTTCTTC. Its translation is CTSSFGLILYNEQFF.

For this clonotype: The junction and the germline gene differ at one end; a read error may be behind it. The chain is built from TRBV4-2 and TRBJ2-3; 14 bases are shared with TRBD2. Germline V gives CDR1 LGHNA, CDR2 YNFKEQ. The CDR3 is 17 residues long. CDR3 DNA: TGTCCCAGCAGCCAAGATGGGACTAGCGGGAGTATGGATACGCAGTATTTT. It yields the protein CPSSQDGTSGSMDTQYF.